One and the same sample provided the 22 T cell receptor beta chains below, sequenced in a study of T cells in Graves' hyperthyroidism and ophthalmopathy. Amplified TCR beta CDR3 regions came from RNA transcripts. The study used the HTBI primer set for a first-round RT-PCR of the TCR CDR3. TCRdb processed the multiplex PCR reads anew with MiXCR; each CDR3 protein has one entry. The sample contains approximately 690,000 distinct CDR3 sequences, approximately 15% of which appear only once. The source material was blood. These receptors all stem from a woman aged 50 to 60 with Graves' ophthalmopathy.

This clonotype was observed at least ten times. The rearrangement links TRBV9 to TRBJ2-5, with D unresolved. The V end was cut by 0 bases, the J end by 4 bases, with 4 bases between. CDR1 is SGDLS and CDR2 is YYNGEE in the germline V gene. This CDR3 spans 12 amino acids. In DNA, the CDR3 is TGTGCCAGCAGCGTAGCAGGAGAGACCCAGTACTTC. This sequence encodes CASSVAGETQYF.

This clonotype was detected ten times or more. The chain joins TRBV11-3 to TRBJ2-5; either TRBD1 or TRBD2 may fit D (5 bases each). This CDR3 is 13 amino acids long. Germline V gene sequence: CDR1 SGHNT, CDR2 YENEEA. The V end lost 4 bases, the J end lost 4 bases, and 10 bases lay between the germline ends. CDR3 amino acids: CASSSGRLETQYF. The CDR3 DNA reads TGTGCCAGCAGCTCGGGACGTCTAGAGACCCAGTACTTC.

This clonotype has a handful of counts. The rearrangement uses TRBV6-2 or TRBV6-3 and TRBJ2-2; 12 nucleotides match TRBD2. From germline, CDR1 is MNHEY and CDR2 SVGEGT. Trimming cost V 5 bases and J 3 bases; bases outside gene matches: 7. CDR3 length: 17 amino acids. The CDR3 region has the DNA TGTGCCAGCAGTCGACTAGCGGGAGTGGGGGACACCGGGGAGCTGTTTTTT. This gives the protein CASSRLAGVGDTGELFF.

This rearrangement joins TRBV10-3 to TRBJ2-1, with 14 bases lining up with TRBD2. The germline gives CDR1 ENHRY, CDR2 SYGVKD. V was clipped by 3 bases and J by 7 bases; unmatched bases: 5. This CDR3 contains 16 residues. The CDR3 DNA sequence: TGTGCCATCAGTGACGGGACTAGCGGGAGAAGGAATGAGCAGTTCTTC. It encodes CAISDGTSGRRNEQFF.

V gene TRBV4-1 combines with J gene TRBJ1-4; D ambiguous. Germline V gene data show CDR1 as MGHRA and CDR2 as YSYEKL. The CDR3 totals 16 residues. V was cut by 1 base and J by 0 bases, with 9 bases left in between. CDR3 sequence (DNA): TGCGCCAGCAGCCAAGTAGACACGTCAACTAATGAAAAACTGTTTTTT. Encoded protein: CASSQVDTSTNEKLFF.

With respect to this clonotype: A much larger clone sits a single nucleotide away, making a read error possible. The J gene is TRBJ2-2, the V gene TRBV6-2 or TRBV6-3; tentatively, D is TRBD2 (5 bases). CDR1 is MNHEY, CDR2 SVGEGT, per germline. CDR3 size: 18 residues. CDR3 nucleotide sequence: TGTGCCAGCAGTTGGTACCCCGCGGGCAACTTAAACACCAGGGAGCTGTTTTTT. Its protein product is CASSWYPAGNLNTRELFF.

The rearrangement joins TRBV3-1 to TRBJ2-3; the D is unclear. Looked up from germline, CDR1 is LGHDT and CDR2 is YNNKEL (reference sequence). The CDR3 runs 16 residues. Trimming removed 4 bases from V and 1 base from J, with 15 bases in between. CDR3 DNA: TGTGCCAGCAGCCGAGTTTCCCTGGGCGGCACAGATACGCAGTATTTT. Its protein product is CASSRVSLGGTDTQYF.

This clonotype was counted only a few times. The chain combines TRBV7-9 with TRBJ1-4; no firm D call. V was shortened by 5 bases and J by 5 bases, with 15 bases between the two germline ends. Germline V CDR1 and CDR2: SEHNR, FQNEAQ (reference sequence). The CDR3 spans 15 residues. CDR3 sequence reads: CASSQVLKDNEKLFF. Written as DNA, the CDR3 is TGTGCCAGCAGCCAGGTGTTAAAGGACAATGAAAAACTGTTTTTT.

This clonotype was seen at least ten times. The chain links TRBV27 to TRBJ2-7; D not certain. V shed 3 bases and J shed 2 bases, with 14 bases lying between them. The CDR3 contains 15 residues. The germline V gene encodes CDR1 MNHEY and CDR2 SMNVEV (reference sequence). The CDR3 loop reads CASSFRTALTYEQYF. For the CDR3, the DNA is TGTGCCAGCAGTTTTAGGACGGCCTTAACCTACGAGCAGTACTTC.

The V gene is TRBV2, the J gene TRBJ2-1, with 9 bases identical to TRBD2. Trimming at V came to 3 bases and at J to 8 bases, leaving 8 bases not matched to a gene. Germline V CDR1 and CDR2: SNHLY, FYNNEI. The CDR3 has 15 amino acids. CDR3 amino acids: CASSDEAGGVDEQFF. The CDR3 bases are TGTGCCAGCAGTGATGAGGCGGGGGGGGTCGATGAGCAGTTCTTC.

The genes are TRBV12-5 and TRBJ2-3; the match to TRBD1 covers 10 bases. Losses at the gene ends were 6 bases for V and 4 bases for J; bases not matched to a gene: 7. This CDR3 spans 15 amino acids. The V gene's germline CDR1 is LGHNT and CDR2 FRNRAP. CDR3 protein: CASGMGQGFSDTQYF. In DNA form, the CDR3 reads TGTGCTAGTGGGATGGGACAGGGGTTTTCAGATACGCAGTATTTT.

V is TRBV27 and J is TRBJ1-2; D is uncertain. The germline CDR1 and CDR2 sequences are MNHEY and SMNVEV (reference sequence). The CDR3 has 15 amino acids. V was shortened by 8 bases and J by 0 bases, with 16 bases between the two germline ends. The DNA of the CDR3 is TGTGCCAGCCTCCTTTTCTTTGGATCTAACTATGGCTACACCTTC. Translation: CASLLFFGSNYGYTF.

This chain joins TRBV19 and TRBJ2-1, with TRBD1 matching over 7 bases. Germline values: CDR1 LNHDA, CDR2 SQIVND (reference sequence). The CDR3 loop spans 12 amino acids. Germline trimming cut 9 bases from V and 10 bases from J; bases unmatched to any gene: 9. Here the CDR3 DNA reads TGTGCCAGCACGGCAGACAGGGTCGAGCAGTTCTTC. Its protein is CASTADRVEQFF. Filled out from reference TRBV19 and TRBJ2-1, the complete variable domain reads DGGITQSPKYLFRKEGQNVTLSCEQNLNHDAMYWYRQDPGQGLRLIYYSQIVNDFQKGDIAEGYSVSREKKESFPLTVTSAQKNPTAFYLCASTADRVEQFFGPGTRLTVL.

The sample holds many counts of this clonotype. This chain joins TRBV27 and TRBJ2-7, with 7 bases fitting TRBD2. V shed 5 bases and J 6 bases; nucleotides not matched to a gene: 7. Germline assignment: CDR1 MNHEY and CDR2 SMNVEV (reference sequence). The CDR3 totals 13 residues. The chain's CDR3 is CASSPLREAEQYF. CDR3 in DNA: TGTGCCAGCAGTCCCTTACGGGAGGCCGAGCAGTACTTC.

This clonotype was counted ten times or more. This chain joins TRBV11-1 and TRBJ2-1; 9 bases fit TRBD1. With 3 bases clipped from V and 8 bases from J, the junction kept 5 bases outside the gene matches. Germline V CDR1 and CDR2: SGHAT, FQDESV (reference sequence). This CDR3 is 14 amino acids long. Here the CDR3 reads CASSLTGGVDEQFF. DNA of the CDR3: TGTGCCAGCAGCTTGACAGGGGGGGTCGATGAGCAGTTCTTC.

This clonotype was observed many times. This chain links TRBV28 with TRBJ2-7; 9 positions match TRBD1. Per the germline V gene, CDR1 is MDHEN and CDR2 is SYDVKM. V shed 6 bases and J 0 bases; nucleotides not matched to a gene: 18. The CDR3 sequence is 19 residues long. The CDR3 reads CASRDRGLLTWHSSYEQYF. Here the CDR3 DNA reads TGTGCCAGCAGGGACAGGGGCTTGCTAACTTGGCATTCCTCCTACGAGCAGTACTTC.

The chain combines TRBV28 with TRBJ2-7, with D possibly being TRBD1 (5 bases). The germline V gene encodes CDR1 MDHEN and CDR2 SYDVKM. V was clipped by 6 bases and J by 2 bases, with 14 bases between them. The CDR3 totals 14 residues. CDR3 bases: TGTGCCAGCAGCCCGACCAGGGTACCCTACGAGCAGTACTTC. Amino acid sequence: CASSPTRVPYEQYF.

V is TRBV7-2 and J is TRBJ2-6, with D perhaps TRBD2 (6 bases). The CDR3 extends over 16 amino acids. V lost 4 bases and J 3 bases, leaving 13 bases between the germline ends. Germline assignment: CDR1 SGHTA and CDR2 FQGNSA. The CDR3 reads CASSSPGEDGANVLTF. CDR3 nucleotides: TGTGCCAGCAGCTCGCCGGGGGAAGATGGGGCCAACGTCCTGACTTTC.

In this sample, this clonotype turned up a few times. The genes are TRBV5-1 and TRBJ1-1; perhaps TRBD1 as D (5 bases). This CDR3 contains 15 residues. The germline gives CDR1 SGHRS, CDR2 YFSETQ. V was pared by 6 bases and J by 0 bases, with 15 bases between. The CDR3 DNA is TGCGCCAGCATCCCACCGGGGGGGATGAACACTGAAGCTTTCTTT. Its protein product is CASIPPGGMNTEAFF. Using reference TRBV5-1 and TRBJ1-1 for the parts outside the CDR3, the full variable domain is KAGVTQTPRYLIKTRGQQVTLSCSPISGHRSVSWYQQTPGQGLQFLFEYFSETQRNKGNFPGRFSGRQFSNSRSEMNVSTLELGDSALYLCASIPPGGMNTEAFFGQGTRLTVV.

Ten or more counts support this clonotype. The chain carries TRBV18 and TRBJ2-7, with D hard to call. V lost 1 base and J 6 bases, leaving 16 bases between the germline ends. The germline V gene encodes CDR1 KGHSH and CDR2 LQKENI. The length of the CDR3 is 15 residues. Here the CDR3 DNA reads TGTGCCAGCTCACCACTGCGAGAAGCAGTCCGCGAGCAGTACTTC. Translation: CASSPLREAVREQYF.

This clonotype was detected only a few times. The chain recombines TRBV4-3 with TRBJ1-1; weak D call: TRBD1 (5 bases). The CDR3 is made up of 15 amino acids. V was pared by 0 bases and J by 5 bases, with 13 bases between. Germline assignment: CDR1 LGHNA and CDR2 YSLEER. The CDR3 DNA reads TGCGCCAGCAGCCAAGAGGTTCAGGGTTGGACTGAAGCTTTCTTT. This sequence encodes CASSQEVQGWTEAFF.

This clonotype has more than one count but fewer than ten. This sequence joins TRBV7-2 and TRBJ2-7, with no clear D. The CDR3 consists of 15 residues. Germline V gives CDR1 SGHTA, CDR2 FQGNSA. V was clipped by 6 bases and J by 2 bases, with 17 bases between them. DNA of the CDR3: TGTGCCAGCAGTATAGACCCGGGTTTCACCTACGAGCAGTACTTC. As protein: CASSIDPGFTYEQYF.